This is a list of T cell receptor beta chains from one sample in a study of T cells in Graves' hyperthyroidism and ophthalmopathy. Via MiXCR, TCRdb re-called the multiplex PCR reads, giving one row per CDR3 protein. In the table there are about 300,000 distinct CDR3 sequences, approximately 18% of which are singletons. The sequencing sample was made of blood. All receptors derive from a man in his forties or fifties with Graves' ophthalmopathy. The CDR3 runs from the conserved cysteine through the conserved F or W. Each record gives: CDR3 length, V gene, J gene, CDR3 protein.

CDR3 length: 14; V gene: TRBV7-9; J gene: TRBJ1-2; CDR3 protein: CASSLGVLSYGYTF
CDR3 length: 17; V gene: TRBV12-3/TRBV12-4; J gene: TRBJ2-1; CDR3 protein: CASTQSPLAGGVDEQFF
CDR3 length: 12; V gene: TRBV30; J gene: TRBJ2-3; CDR3 protein: CAWDGPRGTQYF
CDR3 length: 14; V gene: TRBV11-2; J gene: TRBJ2-3; CDR3 protein: CASSPGQGTDTQYF
CDR3 length: 14; V gene: TRBV2; J gene: TRBJ1-2; CDR3 protein: CASSEIGSSYGYTF
CDR3 length: 13; V gene: TRBV27; J gene: TRBJ1-1; CDR3 protein: CASSFSWGTEAFF
CDR3 length: 21; V gene: TRBV7-9; J gene: TRBJ2-1; CDR3 protein: CASSPLGSWTSGGGSYNEQFF
CDR3 length: 15; V gene: TRBV11-2; J gene: TRBJ2-1; CDR3 protein: CASSPGTGGPNEQFF
CDR3 length: 15; V gene: TRBV5-1; J gene: TRBJ1-1; CDR3 protein: CASSYVGQLNTEAFF
CDR3 length: 14; V gene: TRBV28; J gene: TRBJ1-2; CDR3 protein: CASSPGQGGNGYTF
CDR3 length: 15; V gene: TRBV24-1; J gene: TRBJ2-3; CDR3 protein: CATSDRDRGTDTQYF
CDR3 length: 15; V gene: TRBV5-1; J gene: TRBJ2-5; CDR3 protein: CASSRFQGAQETQYF
CDR3 length: 16; V gene: TRBV28; J gene: TRBJ1-4; CDR3 protein: CASRYRGRPTNEKLFF
CDR3 length: 15; V gene: TRBV5-1; J gene: TRBJ2-7; CDR3 protein: CASSLPRQGAYEQYF
CDR3 length: 14; V gene: TRBV12-3/TRBV12-4; J gene: TRBJ2-5; CDR3 protein: CASTPGHASGTQYF
CDR3 length: 16; V gene: TRBV6-2/TRBV6-3; J gene: TRBJ2-1; CDR3 protein: CASSPDRAYPWNEQFF
CDR3 length: 16; V gene: TRBV5-5; J gene: TRBJ1-6; CDR3 protein: CASSRDLYNYNSPLHF
CDR3 length: 18; V gene: TRBV30; J gene: TRBJ2-6; CDR3 protein: CAWTHAGLAASGANVLTF
CDR3 length: 16; V gene: TRBV9; J gene: TRBJ2-7; CDR3 protein: CASSPRVGTGDREQYF
CDR3 length: 15; V gene: TRBV5-1; J gene: TRBJ2-1; CDR3 protein: CASSLSGGDYNEQFF
CDR3 length: 15; V gene: TRBV5-1; J gene: TRBJ2-7; CDR3 protein: CASSLDPGLDYEQYF
CDR3 length: 16; V gene: TRBV7-2; J gene: TRBJ2-5; CDR3 protein: CASSLRDRAPQETQYF
CDR3 length: 15; V gene: TRBV6-5; J gene: TRBJ2-3; CDR3 protein: CASSYRWEDADTQYF
CDR3 length: 16; V gene: TRBV5-1; J gene: TRBJ2-3; CDR3 protein: CASTPVGSGYTDTQYF
CDR3 length: 13; V gene: TRBV9; J gene: TRBJ2-7; CDR3 protein: CASSGGGPYEQYF
CDR3 length: 15; V gene: TRBV27; J gene: TRBJ2-7; CDR3 protein: CASSLTRNYPYEQYF
CDR3 length: 14; V gene: TRBV20-1; J gene: TRBJ1-2; CDR3 protein: CSAKQGPTNYGYTF
CDR3 length: 13; V gene: TRBV6-2/TRBV6-3; J gene: TRBJ1-1; CDR3 protein: CASTPGPNTEAFF
CDR3 length: 16; V gene: TRBV4-2; J gene: TRBJ2-3; CDR3 protein: CASSQGTSGGPDTQYF
CDR3 length: 13; V gene: TRBV19; J gene: TRBJ2-2; CDR3 protein: CASSNWNTGELFF
CDR3 length: 12; V gene: TRBV10-3; J gene: TRBJ1-1; CDR3 protein: CAIRTGGTEAFF
CDR3 length: 15; V gene: TRBV28; J gene: TRBJ2-5; CDR3 protein: CASSSTSGNQETQYF
CDR3 length: 15; V gene: TRBV7-3; J gene: TRBJ2-3; CDR3 protein: CASSGQGGSTDTQYF
CDR3 length: 14; V gene: TRBV29-1; J gene: TRBJ2-1; CDR3 protein: CSVPGQGTYNEQFF
CDR3 length: 15; V gene: TRBV7-3; J gene: TRBJ1-1; CDR3 protein: CASSYTPGVPAEAFF
CDR3 length: 18; V gene: TRBV6-5; J gene: TRBJ2-2; CDR3 protein: CASSYGGVSWDRGGELFF
CDR3 length: 14; V gene: TRBV5-1; J gene: TRBJ2-3; CDR3 protein: CASSLAAAGDTQYF
CDR3 length: 16; V gene: TRBV7-4; J gene: TRBJ1-5; CDR3 protein: CASSLLGSYSNQPQHF
CDR3 length: 16; V gene: TRBV6-1; J gene: TRBJ1-4; CDR3 protein: CANSTNLDRGNEKLFF
CDR3 length: 16; V gene: TRBV27; J gene: TRBJ2-7; CDR3 protein: CASTSAGTGGSYEQYF
CDR3 length: 15; V gene: TRBV3-1; J gene: TRBJ2-3; CDR3 protein: CASSQAREGLDTQYF
CDR3 length: 14; V gene: TRBV5-1; J gene: TRBJ2-7; CDR3 protein: CASSEGANNYEQYF
CDR3 length: 15; V gene: TRBV28; J gene: TRBJ1-5; CDR3 protein: CASSKGAVSNQPQHF
CDR3 length: 14; V gene: TRBV20-1; J gene: TRBJ2-7; CDR3 protein: CSASLVAGWHEQYF
CDR3 length: 11; V gene: TRBV5-6; J gene: TRBJ2-3; CDR3 protein: CASDREDTQYF
CDR3 length: 14; V gene: TRBV9; J gene: TRBJ1-5; CDR3 protein: CASSRGENNQPQHF
CDR3 length: 16; V gene: TRBV11-1; J gene: TRBJ2-1; CDR3 protein: CASSSIAGSSYNEQFF
CDR3 length: 16; V gene: TRBV15; J gene: TRBJ1-1; CDR3 protein: CATSREPTGYDTEAFF
CDR3 length: 15; V gene: TRBV6-1; J gene: TRBJ2-2; CDR3 protein: CASLPGTGNTGELFF
CDR3 length: 13; V gene: TRBV7-8; J gene: TRBJ2-7; CDR3 protein: CASSLRDIDEQYF
CDR3 length: 13; V gene: TRBV12-3/TRBV12-4; J gene: TRBJ2-7; CDR3 protein: CASSLFADYEQYF
CDR3 length: 13; V gene: TRBV6-1; J gene: TRBJ2-5; CDR3 protein: CASSRDRRETQYF
CDR3 length: 16; V gene: TRBV4-1; J gene: TRBJ2-1; CDR3 protein: CASSQEGRGPYNEQFF
CDR3 length: 14; V gene: TRBV7-8; J gene: TRBJ2-7; CDR3 protein: CASSPLRLRGEQYF
CDR3 length: 13; V gene: TRBV6-6; J gene: TRBJ2-1; CDR3 protein: CASSYQVLNEQFF
CDR3 length: 12; V gene: TRBV7-2; J gene: TRBJ2-5; CDR3 protein: CASSFTDESQYF
CDR3 length: 12; V gene: TRBV2; J gene: TRBJ2-5; CDR3 protein: CASSLAVETQYF
CDR3 length: 15; V gene: TRBV10-2; J gene: TRBJ2-3; CDR3 protein: CASRGTLRGTDTQYF
CDR3 length: 16; V gene: TRBV20-1; J gene: TRBJ1-2; CDR3 protein: CSANPMGGRYDYGYTF
CDR3 length: 14; V gene: TRBV18; J gene: TRBJ2-1; CDR3 protein: CASSPNSPINEQFF